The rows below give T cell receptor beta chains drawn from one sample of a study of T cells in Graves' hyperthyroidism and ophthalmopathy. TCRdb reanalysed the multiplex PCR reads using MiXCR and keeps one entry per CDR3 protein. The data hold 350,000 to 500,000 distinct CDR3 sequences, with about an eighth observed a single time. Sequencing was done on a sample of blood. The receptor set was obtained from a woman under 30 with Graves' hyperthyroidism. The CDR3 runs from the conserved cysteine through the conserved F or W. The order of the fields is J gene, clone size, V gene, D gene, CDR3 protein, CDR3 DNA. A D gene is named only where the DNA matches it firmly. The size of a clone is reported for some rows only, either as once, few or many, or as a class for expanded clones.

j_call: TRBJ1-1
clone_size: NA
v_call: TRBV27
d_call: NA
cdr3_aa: CASSLVGREGAAFF
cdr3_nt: TGTGCCAGCAGTTTGGTCGGCAGGGAGGGCGCAGCTTTCTTT

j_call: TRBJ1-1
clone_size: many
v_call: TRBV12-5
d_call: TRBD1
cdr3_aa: CASGLGGFNTEAFF
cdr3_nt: TGTGCTAGTGGCTTAGGGGGCTTTAACACTGAAGCTTTCTTT

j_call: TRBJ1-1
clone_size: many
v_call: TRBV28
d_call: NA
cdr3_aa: CASRGPNTEAFF
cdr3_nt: TGTGCCAGCAGAGGACCGAACACTGAAGCTTTCTTT

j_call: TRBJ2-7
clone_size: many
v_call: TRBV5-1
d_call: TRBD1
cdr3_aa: CASSKRQGIHEQYF
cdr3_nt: TGCGCCAGCAGCAAGAGACAGGGGATACACGAGCAGTACTTC

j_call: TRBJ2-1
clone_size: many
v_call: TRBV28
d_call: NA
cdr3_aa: CASRSYSYNEQFF
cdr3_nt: TGTGCCAGCAGGTCCTACTCCTACAATGAGCAGTTCTTC

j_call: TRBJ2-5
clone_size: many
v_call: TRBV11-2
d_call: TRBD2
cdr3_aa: CASSLQGPGGSGKETQYF
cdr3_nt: TGTGCCAGCAGCTTACAGGGCCCCGGCGGGAGCGGCAAGGAGACCCAGTACTTC

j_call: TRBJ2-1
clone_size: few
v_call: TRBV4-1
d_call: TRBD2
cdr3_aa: CASSQELAGDNEQFF
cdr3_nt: TGCGCCAGCAGCCAAGAACTAGCGGGAGACAATGAGCAGTTCTTC

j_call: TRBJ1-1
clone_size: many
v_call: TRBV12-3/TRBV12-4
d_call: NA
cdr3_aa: CASSPQSYTEAFF
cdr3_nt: TGTGCCAGCAGTCCACAGAGCTACACTGAAGCTTTCTTT

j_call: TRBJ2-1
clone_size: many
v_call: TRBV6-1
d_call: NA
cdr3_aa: CASSVAAAYNEQFF
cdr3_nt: TGTGCCAGCAGTGTTGCGGCAGCCTACAATGAGCAGTTCTTC

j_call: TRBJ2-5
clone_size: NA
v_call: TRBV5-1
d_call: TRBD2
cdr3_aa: CASSLIAAGGGETQYF
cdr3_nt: TGCGCCAGCAGCTTGATCGCGGCGGGAGGGGGAGAGACCCAGTACTTC

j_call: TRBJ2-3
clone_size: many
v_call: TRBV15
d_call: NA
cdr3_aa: CATSRDLLQRTSTDTQYF
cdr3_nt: TGTGCCACCAGCAGAGATTTACTCCAGCGGACTAGCACAGATACGCAGTATTTT

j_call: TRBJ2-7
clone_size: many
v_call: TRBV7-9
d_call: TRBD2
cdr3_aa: CASSPGTSGEAYEQYF
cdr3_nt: TGTGCCAGCAGCCCCGGGACTAGCGGGGAGGCCTACGAGCAGTACTTC

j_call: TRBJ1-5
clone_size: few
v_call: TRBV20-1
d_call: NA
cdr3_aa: CSARDRIKPQHF
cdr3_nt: TGCAGTGCTAGAGATCGGATCAAGCCCCAGCATTTT

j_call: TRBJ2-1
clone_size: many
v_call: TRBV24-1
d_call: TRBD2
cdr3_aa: CATSGGASGRNEQFF
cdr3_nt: TGTGCCACCAGTGGTGGGGCTAGCGGGAGAAATGAGCAGTTCTTC

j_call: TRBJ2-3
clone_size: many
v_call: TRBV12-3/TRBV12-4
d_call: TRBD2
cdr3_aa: CASNMPEGLAGGPTDTQYF
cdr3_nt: TGTGCCAGCAACATGCCCGAGGGACTAGCGGGAGGGCCCACAGATACGCAGTATTTT

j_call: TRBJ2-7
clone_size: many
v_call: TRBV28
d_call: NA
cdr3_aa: CASLSGHTYEQYF
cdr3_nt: TGTGCCAGCTTAAGCGGGCATACCTACGAGCAGTACTTC

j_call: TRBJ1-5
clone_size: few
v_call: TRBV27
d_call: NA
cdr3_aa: CASSLPRRRSRDSNQPQHF
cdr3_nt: TGTGCCAGCAGTTTACCAAGGCGGCGGAGCCGGGACAGCAATCAGCCCCAGCATTTT

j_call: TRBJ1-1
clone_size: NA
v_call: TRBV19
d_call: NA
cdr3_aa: CARGGGRRTEAFF
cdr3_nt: TGTGCCAGGGGGGGGGGACGAAGGACTGAAGCTTTCTTT

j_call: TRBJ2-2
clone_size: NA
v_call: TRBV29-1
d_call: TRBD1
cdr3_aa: CSVELADRGRDTGELFF
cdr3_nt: TGCAGCGTTGAGTTAGCAGACAGGGGAAGGGACACCGGGGAGCTGTTTTTT

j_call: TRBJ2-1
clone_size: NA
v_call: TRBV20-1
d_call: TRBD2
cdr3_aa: CSARPPSGIEQFF
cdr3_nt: TGCAGTGCTAGACCCCCTAGCGGCATTGAGCAGTTCTTC

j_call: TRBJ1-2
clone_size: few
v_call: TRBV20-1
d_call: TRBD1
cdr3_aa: CSADDGTGNFNGYTF
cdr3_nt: TGCAGTGCAGACGACGGGACAGGGAATTTCAATGGCTACACCTTC

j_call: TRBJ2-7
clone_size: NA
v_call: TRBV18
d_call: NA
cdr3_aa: CASSPLSSVEQYF
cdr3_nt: TGTGCCAGCTCACCGTTAAGCTCAGTCGAGCAGTACTTC

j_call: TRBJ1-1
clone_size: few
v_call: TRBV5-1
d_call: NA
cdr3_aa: CASSLEAVVTEAFF
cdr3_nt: TGCGCCAGCAGCTTGGAGGCAGTAGTGACTGAAGCTTTCTTT

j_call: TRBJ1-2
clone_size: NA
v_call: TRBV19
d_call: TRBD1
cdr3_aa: CASRTPGQAIRGYTF
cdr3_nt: TGTGCCAGTAGAACCCCCGGACAGGCCATTCGGGGCTACACCTTC

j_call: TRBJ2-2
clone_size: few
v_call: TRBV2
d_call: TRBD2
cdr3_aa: CACLPTSGNTGELFF
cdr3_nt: TGTGCCTGCCTGCCGACTAGCGGCAACACCGGGGAGCTGTTTTTT

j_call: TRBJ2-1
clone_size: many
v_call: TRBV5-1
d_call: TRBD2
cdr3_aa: CASSWTGTSGIEQFF
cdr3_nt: TGCGCCAGCAGCTGGACCGGGACTAGCGGGATTGAGCAGTTCTTC

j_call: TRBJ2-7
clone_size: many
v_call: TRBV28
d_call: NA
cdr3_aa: CASNDGEQYF
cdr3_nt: TGTGCCAGCAACGATGGCGAGCAGTACTTC

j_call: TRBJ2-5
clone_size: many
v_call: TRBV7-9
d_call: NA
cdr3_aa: CASSLGTDQETQYF
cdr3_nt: TGTGCCAGCAGCTTAGGGACAGATCAAGAGACCCAGTACTTC

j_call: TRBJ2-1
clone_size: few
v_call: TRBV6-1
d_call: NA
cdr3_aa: CASSPFLRGSYNEQFF
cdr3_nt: TGTGCCAGCAGTCCTTTCCTCAGGGGCTCCTACAATGAGCAGTTCTTC

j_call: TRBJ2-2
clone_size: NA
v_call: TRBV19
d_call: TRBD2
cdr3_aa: CASSIRGSAGELFF
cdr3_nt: TGTGCCTCCTCAATACGCGGGAGCGCCGGGGAGCTGTTTTTT

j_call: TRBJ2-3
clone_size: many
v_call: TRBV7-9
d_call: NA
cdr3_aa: CASSSRSSADPDTQYF
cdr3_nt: TGTGCCAGCAGCTCCAGGTCCTCCGCCGACCCAGATACGCAGTATTTT

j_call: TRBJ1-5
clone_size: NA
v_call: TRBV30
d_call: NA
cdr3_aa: CAWGTGGGNQPQHF
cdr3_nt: TGTGCCTGGGGAACAGGAGGGGGCAATCAGCCCCAGCATTTT